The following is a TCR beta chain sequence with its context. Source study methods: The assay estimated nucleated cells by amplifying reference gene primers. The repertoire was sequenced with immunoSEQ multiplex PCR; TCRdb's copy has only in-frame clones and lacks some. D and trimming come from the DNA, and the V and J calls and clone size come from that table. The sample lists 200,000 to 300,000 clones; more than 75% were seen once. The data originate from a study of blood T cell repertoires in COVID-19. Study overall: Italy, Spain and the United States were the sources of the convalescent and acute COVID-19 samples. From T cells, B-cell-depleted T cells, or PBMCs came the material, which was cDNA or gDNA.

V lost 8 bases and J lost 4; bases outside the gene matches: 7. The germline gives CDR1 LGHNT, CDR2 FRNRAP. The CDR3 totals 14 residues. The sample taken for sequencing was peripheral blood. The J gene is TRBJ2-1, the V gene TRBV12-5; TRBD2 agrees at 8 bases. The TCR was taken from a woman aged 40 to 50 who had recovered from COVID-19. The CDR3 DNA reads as TGTGCTAGTTCCGGGGGGGGACGGTACAATGAGCAGTTCTTC. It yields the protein CASSGGGRYNEQFF.